The entry below describes one TCR beta chain. The sample originates from a study of shared clonotypes between healthy human individuals. Assay used: immunoSEQ multiplex PCR; TCRdb lists only in-frame clones, some missing. The repertoire holds about 1.5 million clones, roughly 95% seen once, with more than 0.9% in the top ten. This CDR3 has 16 residues. Germline CDR1 and CDR2: MDHEN and SYDVKM. Trimming took 5 bases from V and 4 from J; bases not matched to a gene: 14. Sequencing was performed on naive CD4+ T cells sorted from blood. The sample's subset: CD45RA+ positively selected. The chain uses TRBV28 and TRBJ2-7; 7 bases fit TRBD2. This TCR was sampled from a man in his thirties or forties in good health. DNA for the CDR3: TGTGCCAGCAGTCCCACCTTATTCGGGAGGTCTTACGAGCAGTACTTC. Protein product: CASSPTLFGRSYEQYF.